This TCR beta chain appears in the sequencing data of a study of blood T cells in healthy people across ages. Whole-study results and caveats: Greater diversity and more naive CD4+ cells were seen in long-lived donors than in aged donors. A roughly linear fall in TCR beta diversity per million T cells was seen with increasing age.

For the second PCR, which ran for roughly 7 to 11 cycles, a sample-barcoded 5' primer and a J-beta primer mix were used. TCRdb recomputed calls from the 5' RACE reads with MiXCR, one row per CDR3 protein. The profile shows about 900,000 distinct CDR3 sequences, 60% to 80% of them singletons. With regard to this clonotype: Its target is not known.

Germline V lookup: CDR1 MDHEN, CDR2 SYDVKM. With V trimmed by 6 bases and J by 7 bases, 10 bases remained unmatched. This CDR3 region has 14 residues. The clonotype comes from a man younger than 40 in good health. The sequencing input was blood. V gene TRBV28 combines with J gene TRBJ2-3; TRBD2 matches at 7 bases. DNA of the CDR3: TGTGCCAGCAGCCTTACCAGCGGGGCAAATACGCAGTATTTT. Translation: CASSLTSGANTQYF.